This T cell receptor beta chain was observed in a study of OX40 agonist ivuxolimab in advanced cancers. Across the study: Those treated in dose escalation had hepatocellular carcinoma, melanoma, renal cell cancer or head and neck cancer.

Findings and caveats of the study: It was also the case that some nonresponders had low normalized T-cell clonal expansion. At doses 0.1 to 3.0 mg/kg, CD4+ and CD8+ clones expanded.

Sequencing used immunoSEQ multiplex PCR; TCRdb keeps in-frame clones, though not all of them. This sample carries around 80,000 clones, 87% of them seen once, and the ten largest clones take approximately 0.3%. This clone was detected a few times. The antigen is undetermined. With 0 bases removed from V and 11 bases from J, the gap between germline ends came to 13 bases. Germline V gives CDR1 SGHRS, CDR2 YFSETQ. CDR3 length equals 13 residues. The chain combines TRBV5-1 with TRBJ2-3; no clear D gene. The sequence was collected from an adult with an advanced solid tumor such as melanoma, head and neck, liver or kidney cancer. The material sequenced was CD4+ or CD8+ T cells sorted from blood, taken in a trial of the OX40 agonist ivuxolimab. CDR3 coding DNA: TGCGCCAGCAGCTTGGCCCCCACCAACGTGCAGTATTTT. Amino acids: CASSLAPTNVQYF. Complete variable domain (other parts from reference TRBV5-1 and TRBJ2-3): KAGVTQTPRYLIKTRGQQVTLSCSPISGHRSVSWYQQTPGQGLQFLFEYFSETQRNKGNFPGRFSGRQFSNSRSEMNVSTLELGDSALYLCASSLAPTNVQYFGPGTRLTVL.